In its sample, the clone carrying this TCR beta chain was seen many times. The time point: patch test 1, 2 weeks after DPC sensitization. Regarding treatment: therapeutic diphenylcyclopropenone sensitization with weekly scalp DPC. Individual cDNA molecules in this library carried unique molecular identifiers. TCRdb fed the RACE reads into MiXCR, producing one record per CDR3 protein. The data show 380,000 or so distinct CDR3 sequences, more than 4.5% seen once. This sample is part of a study of human T cells and chemical hapten exposure. Germline V gives CDR1 SGHTA, CDR2 FQGNSA. The CDR3 totals 13 residues. Trimming cost V 5 bases and J 8 bases, with 13 bases left between them.

This rearrangement joins TRBV7-2 to TRBJ2-1, with a possible D match to TRBD1 (5 bases). The sample in question was whole blood, obtained in connection with sensitization to the hapten diphenylcyclopropenone (DPC). This receptor was identified in a woman aged 45-65 years with alopecia areata. Some clones in this sample may be carry-over from other donors' samples. The CDR3 reads CASSPQGLDEQFF. In nucleotides, the CDR3 is TGTGCCAGCAGCCCCCAGGGTTTAGATGAGCAGTTCTTC.